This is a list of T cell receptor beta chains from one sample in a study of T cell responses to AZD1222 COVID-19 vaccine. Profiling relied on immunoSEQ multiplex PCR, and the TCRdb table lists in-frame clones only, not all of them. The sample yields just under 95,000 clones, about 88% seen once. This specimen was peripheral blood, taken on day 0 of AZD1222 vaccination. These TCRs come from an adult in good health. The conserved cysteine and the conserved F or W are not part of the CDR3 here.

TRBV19 ASSIERRASEQY
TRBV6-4 ASSHGANQPQH
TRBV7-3 ASSPGQNTDTQY
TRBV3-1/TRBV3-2 ASTQGTGFGYT
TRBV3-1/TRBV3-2 ASKDSNSYNEQF
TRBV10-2 ASSDWQGAEYGYT
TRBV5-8 ASCRGAVISGDEQF
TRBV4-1 ASSPDRGTQY
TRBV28 ASSLPSTGDTEAF
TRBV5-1 ASSSDFSGYAMNTEAF
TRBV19 ASSIGGQPQH
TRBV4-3 ASSQGTGHTGELF
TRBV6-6 AITGGTGELF
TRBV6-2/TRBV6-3 ASSNGQGPSSGANVLT
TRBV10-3 AISVLDRGSYNEQF
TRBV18 ASSPRHTAGQGGNTEAF